What follows is one TCR beta chain and its context. The antigen is not known. The record originates from a study of cytomegalovirus exposure and HLA in healthy donors. Study information: Early released data comprised tens of millions of unique TCRs from HLA-typed donors. Regarding the study as a whole: Within an earlier analysis, most TCR beta V segments proved productive either about 87% or about 30% of the time. In vitro, three CMV-associated chains proved specific for CMV antigens.

The PCR contained 60 Vbeta and 13 Jbeta primers. Only in-frame clones appear in the TCRdb table, and some are missing; sequencing was by immunoSEQ multiplex PCR. The sample includes roughly 75,000 clones. The sample was PBMCs. This TCR derives from a boy younger than 18 in good health and CMV-seronegative.

CDR3 loop: CASSPQQESYEQYF. For the CDR3, the DNA is TGTGCCAGCAGCCCCCAACAGGAAAGCTACGAGCAGTACTTC. This sequence joins TRBV4-2 and TRBJ2-7; D is perhaps TRBD1 (5 bases). CDR1 LGHNA and CDR2 YNFKEQ come from the germline V gene. The germline V and J ends were trimmed by 4 bases and 3 bases, with 13 bases remaining between them. The CDR3 is made up of 14 amino acids.